Presented here are 20 T cell receptor beta chains from one specimen sequenced in a study of blood T cells in healthy people across ages. Through a sample-barcoded 5' primer and a J-beta primer mix, a second PCR was run for roughly 6 to 11 cycles. TCRdb passed the 5' RACE reads through MiXCR, listing each CDR3 protein once. In the table there are about 970,000 distinct CDR3 sequences, 45% to 60% of which are singletons. Sequenced: blood. These receptors all come from a woman aged 55-70 years in good health.

In the case of this clonotype: One end of the junction is discordant with germline, which a read error may explain. The J gene is TRBJ2-7, the V gene TRBV5-1, with 10 bases that match TRBD2. The V gene's germline CDR1 is SGHRS and CDR2 YFSETQ. The CDR3 is made up of 15 amino acids. CDR3 amino acids: CAGSFSGRTDNEQYF. Written as DNA, the CDR3 is TGCGCCGGCAGCTTTAGCGGGAGGACCGACAACGAGCAGTACTTC.

A remark on this clonotype: An end of the junction differs from the germline gene, which may be a read error. The chain has TRBV18 and TRBJ2-1, with TRBD2 as a possible D gene (5 bases). CDR3 length: 15 residues. Germline values: CDR1 KGHSH, CDR2 LQKENI. The CDR3 coding sequence is TGTGCCAACTCACCAAGAACTAGCTCCTACAATGAGCAGTTCTTC. This sequence encodes CANSPRTSSYNEQFF.

In this sample, this clonotype turned up a few times. This chain joins TRBV4-2 and TRBJ2-7; D unresolved. The CDR3 runs to 14 residues. The germline V and J ends were trimmed by 4 bases and 2 bases, with 12 bases remaining between them. CDR1 is LGHNA, CDR2 YNFKEQ, per germline. The CDR3 DNA follows: TGTGCCAGCAGCCGCGACGTATTGACCTACGAGCAGTACTTC. Its translation is CASSRDVLTYEQYF.

This clonotype was detected a few times. The chain is built from TRBV28 and TRBJ2-5; D possibly matches TRBD1 or TRBD2 (7 bases each). V shed 7 bases and J shed 5 bases, with 14 bases lying between them. The length of the CDR3 is 13 residues. The V gene's germline CDR1 is MDHEN and CDR2 SYDVKM. The CDR3 DNA is TGTGCCAGCACCCCAGGGGGGGCGGAGACCCAGTACTTC. Amino acid sequence: CASTPGGAETQYF.

The V call is TRBV20-1, the J call TRBJ2-1; no firm D call. V lost 2 bases and J lost 2, with 10 bases in between. CDR3 length: 14 residues. Germline CDR1 is DFQATT and CDR2 is SNEGSKA (reference sequence). The CDR3 DNA reads TGCAGTGCTAGACCCGAGATTACCTACAATGAGCAGTTCTTC. As protein: CSARPEITYNEQFF.

This chain uses TRBV5-8 with TRBJ2-7, with 11 bases lining up with TRBD2. With V trimmed by 2 bases and J by 2 bases, 6 bases remained unmatched. Looked up from germline, CDR1 is SGHTS and CDR2 is YDEGEE. This CDR3 spans 16 amino acids. CDR3 nucleotide sequence: TGTGCCAGCAGCTTTGAGGGGACTAGCGGCCCCTACGAGCAGTACTTC. Its protein product is CASSFEGTSGPYEQYF. Full variable domain (remainder filled in from reference TRBV5-8 and TRBJ2-7): EAGVTQSPTHLIKTRGQQATLRCSPISGHTSVYWYQQALGLGLQFLLWYDEGEERNRGNFPPRFSGRQFPNYSSELNVNALELEDSALYLCASSFEGTSGPYEQYFGPGTRLTVT.

This clonotype was found many times. This rearrangement joins TRBV7-2 to TRBJ1-2, with 8 bases lining up with TRBD1. The CDR3 has 11 amino acids. Trimming removed 11 bases from V and 8 bases from J; junction bases left unmatched: 7. In germline, CDR1 is SGHTA, CDR2 FQGNSA. CDR3 sequence: CALRTGKGYTF. The CDR3 DNA sequence: TGTGCCCTAAGGACAGGGAAGGGCTACACCTTC.

This clonotype was seen a single time. This chain links TRBV3-1 with TRBJ1-5; 8 bases map to TRBD1. Trimming took 4 bases from V and 6 from J; bases not matched to a gene: 5. The CDR3 extends over 14 amino acids. Per the germline V gene, CDR1 is LGHDT and CDR2 is YNNKEL (reference sequence). The CDR3: CASSPRTGLQPQHF. Written as DNA, the CDR3 is TGTGCCAGCAGCCCAAGGACAGGGCTTCAGCCCCAGCATTTT.

CDR3: CSARVDEGFSLGTQYF. The DNA of the CDR3 is TGCAGTGCTAGAGTCGACGAGGGTTTTTCCCTGGGGACCCAGTACTTC. J is TRBJ2-7 and V is TRBV20-1, with a possible D match to TRBD2 (5 bases). The J call could be wrong; TRBJ2-5 is a better fit for the DNA end. Germline lookup yields CDR1 DFQATT and CDR2 SNEGSKA (reference sequence). This CDR3 has 16 residues.

This clonotype was counted between two and nine times. The chain has TRBV2 and TRBJ1-5, with D maybe TRBD1 (6 bases). The CDR3 extends over 15 amino acids. Germline-derived CDR1 and CDR2 are SNHLY and FYNNEI. V was clipped by 7 bases and J by 0 bases, with 13 bases between them. The CDR3 DNA reads TGTGCCAGCAAAAGGGGGGGAGGTAGCAATCAGCCCCAGCATTTT. It is translated as CASKRGGGSNQPQHF.

As for this clonotype: A read error may produce the germline difference seen at one junction end. The chain uses TRBV12-3 or TRBV12-4 and TRBJ1-2; the D gene is possibly TRBD1 (5 bases). The CDR3 extends over 12 amino acids. The CDR3 nucleotides are TGTACCAGCAGTTTATTCAGGGATGGCTACACCTTC. Translating gives CTSSLFRDGYTF.

This clonotype has only a few counts. V is TRBV20-1 and J is TRBJ2-3; tentative D call: TRBD1 (6 bases). The V and J ends lost 2 bases and 5 bases respectively, with 20 bases between them. The length of the CDR3 is 16 residues. Germline CDR1 reads DFQATT; CDR2 reads SNEGSKA (reference sequence). The CDR3 region has the DNA TGCAGTGCTAGACTCCCCTTGGGGGCCATTTTAGATACGCAGTATTTT. It specifies CSARLPLGAILDTQYF.

V and J are TRBV15 and TRBJ2-5; the D is unclear. CDR3 length: 13 amino acids. The germline V gene encodes CDR1 LNHNV and CDR2 YYDKDF (reference sequence). Trimming stripped 1 base from V and 4 bases from J, with 7 bases between. CDR3 sequence: CATSRVVLETQYF. CDR3 DNA: TGTGCCACCAGCAGAGTGGTTTTAGAGACCCAGTACTTC.

The chain couples TRBV6-5 to TRBJ2-1, with a possible D match to TRBD2 (6 bases). The CDR3 is 14 residues long. V was clipped by 9 bases and J by 6 bases, with 18 bases between them. Germline assignment: CDR1 MNHEY and CDR2 SVGAGI. In DNA, the CDR3 is TGTGCCAGTAGTCGACTAGAAGGTATCAATGAGCAGTTCTTC. Its translation is CASSRLEGINEQFF.

The chain employs TRBV20-1 and TRBJ2-3; D remains unclear. Germline CDR1 reads DFQATT; CDR2 reads SNEGSKA (reference sequence). CDR3 length: 14 residues. V was trimmed by 1 base and J by 2 bases, leaving 10 bases between them. The CDR3: CSARVAAYTDTQYF. For the CDR3, the DNA is TGCAGTGCTAGAGTTGCAGCCTACACAGATACGCAGTATTTT.

Remarks on this clonotype: A much bigger clone sits one base away, suggesting this may be a read error. This chain links TRBV30 with TRBJ2-6; perhaps TRBD2 as D (6 bases). This CDR3 has 13 residues. Germline CDR1 GTSNPN, CDR2 SVGIG (reference sequence). V was cut by 6 bases and J by 1 base, with 7 bases left in between. In DNA form, the CDR3 reads TGTGCCTGCGGGGGTTCTGGGGCCAACGTCCTGACTTTC. Amino acids: CACGGSGANVLTF. The full variable domain, completed using reference TRBV30 and TRBJ2-6, is SQTIHQWPATLVQPVGSPLSLECTVEGTSNPNLYWYRQAAGRGLQLLFYSVGIGQISSEVPQNLSASRPQDRQFILSSKKLLLSDSGFYLCACGGSGANVLTFGAGSRLTVL.

This rearrangement joins TRBV2 to TRBJ1-6; D possibly corresponds to TRBD1 (5 bases). The V gene lost 11 bases and the J gene lost 15 bases, with 14 bases spanning the gap. Germline values: CDR1 SNHLY, CDR2 FYNNEI. The CDR3 sequence is 10 residues long. The CDR3, as DNA: TGTGCCTCCCGGGGGAGGGGCCTCCACTTT. This translates into CASRGRGLHF.

This chain uses TRBV12-3 or TRBV12-4 with TRBJ2-5; D call uncertain. The end of the DNA fits TRBJ2-7 better, so the J call may be wrong. The CDR3 loop spans 14 amino acids. The CDR3 loop reads CASSLGVSPYEQYF. As DNA, the CDR3 is TGTGCCAGCAGTTTAGGAGTCAGCCCCTACGAGCAGTACTTC.

V and J are TRBV12-3 or TRBV12-4 and TRBJ1-5; no definite D call. V dropped 6 bases and J dropped 1 base, with 10 bases sitting between them. This CDR3 is 14 amino acids long. Written as DNA, the CDR3 is TGTGCCAGCAGCCCAATTCACAGCAATCAGCCCCAGCATTTT. Protein: CASSPIHSNQPQHF.

In its sample, this clonotype was seen once. The rearrangement uses TRBV20-1 and TRBJ1-6; D possibly corresponds to TRBD1 (5 bases). The germline CDR1 and CDR2 sequences are DFQATT and SNEGSKA (reference sequence). This CDR3 region has 14 residues. Trimming pared 6 bases from V and 6 bases from J, leaving 15 bases between. The CDR3 bases are TGCAGTGCCCCCCGGGACGCGATTAATTCACCCCTCCACTTT. Translation gives CSAPRDAINSPLHF.